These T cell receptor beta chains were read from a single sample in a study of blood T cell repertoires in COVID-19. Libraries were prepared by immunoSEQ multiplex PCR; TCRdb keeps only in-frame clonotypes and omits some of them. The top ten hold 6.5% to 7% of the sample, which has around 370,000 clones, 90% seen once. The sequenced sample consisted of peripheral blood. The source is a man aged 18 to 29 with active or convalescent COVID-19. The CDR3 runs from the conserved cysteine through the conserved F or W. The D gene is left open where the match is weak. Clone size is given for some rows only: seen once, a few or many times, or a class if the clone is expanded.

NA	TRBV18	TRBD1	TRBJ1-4	CASSLGGGYEKLFF	TGTGCCAGCTCCCTCGGAGGGGGCTATGAAAAACTGTTTTTT
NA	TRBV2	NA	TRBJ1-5	CASSEATNQPQHF	TGTGCCAGCAGTGAAGCAACAAATCAGCCCCAGCATTTT
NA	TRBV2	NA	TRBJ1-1	CASSGHQGSTEAFF	TGTGCCAGCAGTGGTCATCAGGGGAGCACTGAAGCTTTCTTT
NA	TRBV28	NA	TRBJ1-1	CASSSGNTEAFF	TGTGCCAGCAGTTCGGGGAACACTGAAGCTTTCTTT
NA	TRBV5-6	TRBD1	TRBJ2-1	CASSFGDRGYNEQFF	TGTGCCAGCAGCTTCGGGGACAGGGGCTACAATGAGCAGTTCTTC
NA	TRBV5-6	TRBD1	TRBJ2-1	CASRHRGLVSEQFF	TGTGCCAGCAGGCACAGGGGGCTGGTAAGTGAGCAGTTCTTC
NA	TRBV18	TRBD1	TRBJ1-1	CASSTLTTGGDTNTEAFF	TGTGCCAGCTCAACACTCACGACAGGGGGAGATACGAACACTGAAGCTTTCTTT
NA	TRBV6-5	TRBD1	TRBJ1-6	CASSYLQGNSPLHF	TGTGCCAGCAGTTACCTACAGGGGAATTCACCCCTCCACTTT
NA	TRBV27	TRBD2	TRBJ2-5	CASSLTSAGIRGEETQYF	TGTGCCAGCAGTTTAACCTCGGCCGGGATACGGGGGGAAGAGACCCAGTACTTC
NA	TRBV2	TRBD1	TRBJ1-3	CASSLDRASGNTIYF	TGTGCCAGCAGTCTGGACAGGGCCTCTGGAAACACCATATATTTT
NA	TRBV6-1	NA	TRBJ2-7	CASSENRGLPYEQYF	TGTGCCAGCAGTGAAAATAGGGGTCTTCCCTACGAGCAGTACTTC
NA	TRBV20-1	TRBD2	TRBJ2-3	CSASSPAGGLFTQYF	TGCAGTGCTAGTTCGCCTGCGGGGGGGCTTTTTACGCAGTATTTT
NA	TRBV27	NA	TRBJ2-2	CASRLGGNTGELFF	TGTGCCAGCAGGCTTGGCGGGAACACCGGGGAGCTGTTTTTT
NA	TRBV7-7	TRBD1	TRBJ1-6	CASSLGKQGNSPLHF	TGTGCTAGCAGCTTAGGTAAACAGGGGAATTCACCCCTCCACTTT
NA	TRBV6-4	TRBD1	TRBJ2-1	CASSEGDRYNEQFF	TGTGCCAGCAGTGAGGGGGACAGATACAATGAGCAGTTCTTC
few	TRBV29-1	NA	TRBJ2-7	CSVRGSPTAKVDEQYF	TGCAGCGTTCGCGGGTCCCCGACGGCGAAGGTCGACGAGCAGTACTTC
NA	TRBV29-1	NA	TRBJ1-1	CSAGGGTQAFF	TGCAGCGCGGGGGGAGGGACGCAGGCTTTCTTT
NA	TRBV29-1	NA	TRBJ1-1	CSVGSPRQTMNTEAFF	TGCAGCGTTGGGAGCCCCCGACAGACCATGAACACTGAAGCTTTCTTT
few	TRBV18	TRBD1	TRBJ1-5	CASSPERTGGNQPQHF	TGTGCCAGCTCACCTGAACGGACAGGGGGCAATCAGCCCCAGCATTTT
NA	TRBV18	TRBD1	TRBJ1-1	CASSPGQGIQAEAFF	TGTGCCAGCTCACCGGGACAGGGAATTCAGGCTGAAGCTTTCTTT
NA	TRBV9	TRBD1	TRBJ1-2	CASSAQSGTGLYGYTF	TGTGCCAGCAGCGCTCAATCCGGGACAGGGCTATATGGCTACACCTTC
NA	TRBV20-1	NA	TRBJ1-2	CSARVAHGYTF	TGCAGTGCTAGAGTAGCCCATGGCTACACCTTC
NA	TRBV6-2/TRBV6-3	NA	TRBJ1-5	CASSDRKSSNQPQHF	TGTGCCAGCAGTGACAGGAAGTCGAGCAATCAGCCCCAGCATTTT
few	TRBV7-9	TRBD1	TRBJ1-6	CASSLVQGASPLHF	TGTGCCAGCAGCTTAGTTCAGGGGGCCTCACCCCTCCACTTT
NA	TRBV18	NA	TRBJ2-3	CASSGQYTDTQYF	TGTGCCAGCTCCGGACAATACACAGATACGCAGTATTTT
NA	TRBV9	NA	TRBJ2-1	CASSVDGGYNEQFF	TGTGCCAGCAGCGTAGATGGGGGGTACAATGAGCAGTTCTTC
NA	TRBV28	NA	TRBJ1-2	CASRPGTSYGYTF	TGTGCCAGCAGGCCAGGGACTTCCTATGGCTACACCTTC
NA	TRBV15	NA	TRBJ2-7	CATSNGPQILYEQYF	TGTGCCACCAGCAATGGGCCGCAAATTCTCTACGAGCAGTACTTC
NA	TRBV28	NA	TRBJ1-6	CASSFERNSPLHF	TGTGCCAGCAGTTTTGAGAGAAATTCACCCCTCCACTTT
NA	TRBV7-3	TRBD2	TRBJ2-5	CASSGAGGVTQYF	TGTGCCAGCAGCGGGGCGGGAGGGGTGACCCAGTACTTC
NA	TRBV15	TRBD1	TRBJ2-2	CATSRDPGTVNTGELFF	TGTGCCACCAGCAGAGATCCCGGGACAGTGAACACCGGGGAGCTGTTTTTT
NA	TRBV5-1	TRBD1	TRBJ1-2	CASSEPGQGARGYTF	TGCGCCAGCAGCGAGCCGGGACAGGGGGCCCGGGGCTACACCTTC
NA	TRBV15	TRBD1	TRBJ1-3	CATSPRTGSISGNTIYF	TGTGCCACCAGCCCCCGGACAGGGTCCATCTCTGGAAACACCATATATTTT
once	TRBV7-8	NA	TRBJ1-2	CASSPGAQANYGYTF	TGTGCCAGCAGCCCCGGAGCCCAAGCTAACTATGGCTACACCTTC
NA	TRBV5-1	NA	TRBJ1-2	CASSLRESNGYTF	TGCGCCAGCAGCTTACGGGAATCTAACGGCTACACCTTC
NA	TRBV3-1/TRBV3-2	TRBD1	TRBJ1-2	CASSHHGTGGGYTF	TGTGCCAGCAGCCACCACGGGACAGGGGGGGGCTACACCTTC
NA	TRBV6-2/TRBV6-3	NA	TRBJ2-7	CASSYARGFGTYEQYF	TGTGCCAGCAGTTACGCCAGGGGCTTCGGAACCTACGAGCAGTACTTC
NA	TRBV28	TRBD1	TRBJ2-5	CASSSPGTGVQETQYF	TGTGCCAGCAGTTCACCAGGGACAGGGGTGCAGGAGACCCAGTACTTC
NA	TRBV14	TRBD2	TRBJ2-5	CASSQLGRGETQYF	TGTGCCAGCAGCCAACTTGGGAGGGGAGAGACCCAGTACTTC
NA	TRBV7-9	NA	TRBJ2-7	CASTQEGVPSYEQYF	TGTGCCAGCACCCAAGAGGGGGTCCCGAGCTACGAGCAGTACTTC
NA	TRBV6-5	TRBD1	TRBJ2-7	CASSYSFGRGPYEQYF	TGTGCCAGCAGTTACTCGTTCGGCAGGGGGCCGTACGAGCAGTACTTC
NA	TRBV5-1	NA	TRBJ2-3	CASSLRHLAATDTQYF	TGCGCCAGCAGCTTACGCCATTTAGCGGCGACAGATACGCAGTATTTT
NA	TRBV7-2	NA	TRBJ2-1	CASSPPAGLYNEQFF	TGTGCCAGCAGCCCGCCGGCGGGACTTTACAATGAGCAGTTCTTC
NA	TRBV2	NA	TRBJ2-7	CASSEKQASSYEQYF	TGTGCCAGCAGTGAAAAACAGGCGAGCTCCTACGAGCAGTACTTC
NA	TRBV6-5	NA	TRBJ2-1	CAGRGWDEQFF	TGTGCCGGCCGGGGGTGGGATGAGCAGTTCTTC
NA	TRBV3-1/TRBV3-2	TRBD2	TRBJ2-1	CASSQRQRGYYNEQFF	TGTGCCAGCAGCCAACGCCAGCGGGGGTATTACAATGAGCAGTTCTTC
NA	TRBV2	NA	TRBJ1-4	CASSEHGQGSFEKLFF	TGTGCCAGCAGTGAACACGGCCAGGGCAGTTTTGAAAAACTGTTTTTT
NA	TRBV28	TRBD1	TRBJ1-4	CASRPGQFNKKLFF	TGTGCCAGCAGGCCGGGACAGTTTAATAAAAAACTGTTTTTT
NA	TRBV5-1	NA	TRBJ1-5	CASSLGTSDNQPQHF	TGCGCCAGCAGCTTAGGGACATCGGACAATCAGCCCCAGCATTTT
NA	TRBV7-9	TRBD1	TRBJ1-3	CASSLNLRQGFSGNTIYF	TGTGCCAGCAGCTTGAACTTGAGACAGGGATTCTCTGGAAACACCATATATTTT